This section outlines one T cell receptor (beta chain) sequence together with its context. The CDR3 sequence is 13 residues long. The germline V gene encodes CDR1 SNHLY and CDR2 FYNNEI. The germline V and J ends were trimmed by 3 bases and 0 bases, with 5 bases remaining between them. Method: immunoSEQ multiplex PCR; TCRdb's copy keeps in-frame clones and lacks some. The repertoire holds approximately 210,000 clones, approximately 91% seen once, with about 4.8% in the top ten. These data are taken from a study of blood T cell repertoires in COVID-19. Study-level background: Researchers got acute and convalescent COVID-19 samples from the United States, Italy and Spain.

This clonotype was obtained from a woman between 40 and 50 years old with acute or convalescent COVID-19. Sequencing was performed on peripheral blood. The chain is built from TRBV2 and TRBJ1-2; no reliable D call. The chain's CDR3 is CASSDQTNYGYTF. The DNA for the CDR3 is TGTGCCAGCAGTGATCAGACTAACTATGGCTACACCTTC.